The T cell receptor (beta chain) under discussion was sequenced for a study of blood T cell repertoires in COVID-19. Study information: COVID-19 samples collected from the United States, Italy and Spain covered acute and convalescent phases.

This clone was counted only a few times. Authors' methods: Nucleated cell counts were estimated from reference gene primer amplification. Profiled with immunoSEQ multiplex PCR; TCRdb holds only in-frame clones, not every one. V and J calls and clone size come straight from that table; D and trimming were deduced from the DNA. The data show about 250,000 clones, about 83% seen once. There are 13 residues in the CDR3. The germline V gene encodes CDR1 MNHEY and CDR2 SVGAGI. V lost 6 bases and J 7 bases, leaving 12 bases between the germline ends. This rearrangement joins TRBV6-5 to TRBJ2-2; D is unclear. The sequenced material came from peripheral blood. The TCR sequence derives from a woman of 80 years or more with COVID-19, enrolled during active disease. Written as DNA, the CDR3 is TGTGCCAGCAGACCCTTCTACGGCGGGGAGCTGTTTTTT. This gives the protein CASRPFYGGELFF.